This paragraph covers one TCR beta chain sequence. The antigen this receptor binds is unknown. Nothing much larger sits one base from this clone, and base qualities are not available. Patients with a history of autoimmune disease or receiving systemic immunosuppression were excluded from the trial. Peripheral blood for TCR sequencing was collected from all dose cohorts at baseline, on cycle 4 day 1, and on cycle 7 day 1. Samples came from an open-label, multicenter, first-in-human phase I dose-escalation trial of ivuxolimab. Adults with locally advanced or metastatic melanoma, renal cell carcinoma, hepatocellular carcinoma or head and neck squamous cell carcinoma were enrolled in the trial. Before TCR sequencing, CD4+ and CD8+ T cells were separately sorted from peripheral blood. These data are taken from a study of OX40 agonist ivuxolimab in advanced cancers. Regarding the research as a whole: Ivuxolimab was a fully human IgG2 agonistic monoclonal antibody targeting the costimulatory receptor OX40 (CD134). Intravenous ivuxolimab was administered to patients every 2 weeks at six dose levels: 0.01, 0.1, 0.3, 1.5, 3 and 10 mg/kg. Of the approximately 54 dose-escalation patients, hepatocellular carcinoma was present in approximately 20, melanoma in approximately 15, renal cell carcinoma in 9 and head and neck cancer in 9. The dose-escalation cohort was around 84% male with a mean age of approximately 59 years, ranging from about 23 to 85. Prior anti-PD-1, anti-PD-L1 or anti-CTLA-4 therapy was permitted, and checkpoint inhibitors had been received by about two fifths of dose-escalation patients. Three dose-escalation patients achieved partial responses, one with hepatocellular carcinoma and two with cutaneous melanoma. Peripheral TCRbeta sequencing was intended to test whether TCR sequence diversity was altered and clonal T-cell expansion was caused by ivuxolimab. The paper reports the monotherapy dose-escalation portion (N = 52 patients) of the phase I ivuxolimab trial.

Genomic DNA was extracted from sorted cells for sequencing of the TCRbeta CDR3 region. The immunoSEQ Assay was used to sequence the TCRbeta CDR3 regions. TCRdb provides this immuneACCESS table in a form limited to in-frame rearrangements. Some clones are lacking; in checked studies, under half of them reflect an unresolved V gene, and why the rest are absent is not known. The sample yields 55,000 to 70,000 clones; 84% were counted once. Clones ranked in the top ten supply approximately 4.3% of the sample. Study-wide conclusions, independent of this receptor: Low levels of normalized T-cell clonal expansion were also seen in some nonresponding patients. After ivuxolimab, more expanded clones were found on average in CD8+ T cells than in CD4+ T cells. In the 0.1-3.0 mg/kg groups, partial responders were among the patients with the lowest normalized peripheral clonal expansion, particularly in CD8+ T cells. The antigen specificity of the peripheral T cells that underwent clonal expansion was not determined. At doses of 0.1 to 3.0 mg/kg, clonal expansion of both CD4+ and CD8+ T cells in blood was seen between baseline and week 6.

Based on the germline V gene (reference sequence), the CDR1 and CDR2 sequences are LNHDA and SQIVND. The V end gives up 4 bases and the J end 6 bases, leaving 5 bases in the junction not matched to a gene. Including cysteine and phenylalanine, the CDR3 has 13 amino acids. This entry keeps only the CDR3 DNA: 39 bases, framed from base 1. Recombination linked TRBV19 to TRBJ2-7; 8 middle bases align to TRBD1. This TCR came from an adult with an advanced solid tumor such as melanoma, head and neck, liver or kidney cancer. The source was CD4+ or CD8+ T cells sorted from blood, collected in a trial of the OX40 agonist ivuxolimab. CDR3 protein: CASSRTGWPEQYF. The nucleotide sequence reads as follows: TGTGCCAGTAGTAGGACAGGGTGGCCCGAGCAGTACTTC.